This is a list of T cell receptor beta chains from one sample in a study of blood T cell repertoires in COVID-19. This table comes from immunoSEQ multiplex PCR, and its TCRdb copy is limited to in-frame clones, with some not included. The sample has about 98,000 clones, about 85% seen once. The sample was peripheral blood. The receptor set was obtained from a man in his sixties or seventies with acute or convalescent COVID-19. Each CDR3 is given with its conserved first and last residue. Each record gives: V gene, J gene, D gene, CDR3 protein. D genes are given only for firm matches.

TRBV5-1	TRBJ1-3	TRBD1	CASSLGRTGISGNTIYF
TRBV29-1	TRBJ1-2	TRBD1	CSVEGTGYSYGYTF
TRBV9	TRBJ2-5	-	CASSGSGGWETQYF
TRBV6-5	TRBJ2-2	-	CASSPGRTTGELFF
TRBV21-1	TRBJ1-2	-	CASNYHRDRAELWGYTF
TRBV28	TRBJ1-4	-	CASSRLGATEKLFF
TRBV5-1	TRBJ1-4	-	CASSLARGRDEKLFF
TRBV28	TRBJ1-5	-	CASLGGVQPQHF
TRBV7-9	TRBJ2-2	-	CASTERGYTGELFF
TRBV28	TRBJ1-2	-	CASTFAGGLFGGYTF
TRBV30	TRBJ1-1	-	CAWLPFTSAGVEAFF
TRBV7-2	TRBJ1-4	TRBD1	CASSRGTGAINEKLFF
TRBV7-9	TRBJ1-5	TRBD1	CASSSDEGASSNQPQHF